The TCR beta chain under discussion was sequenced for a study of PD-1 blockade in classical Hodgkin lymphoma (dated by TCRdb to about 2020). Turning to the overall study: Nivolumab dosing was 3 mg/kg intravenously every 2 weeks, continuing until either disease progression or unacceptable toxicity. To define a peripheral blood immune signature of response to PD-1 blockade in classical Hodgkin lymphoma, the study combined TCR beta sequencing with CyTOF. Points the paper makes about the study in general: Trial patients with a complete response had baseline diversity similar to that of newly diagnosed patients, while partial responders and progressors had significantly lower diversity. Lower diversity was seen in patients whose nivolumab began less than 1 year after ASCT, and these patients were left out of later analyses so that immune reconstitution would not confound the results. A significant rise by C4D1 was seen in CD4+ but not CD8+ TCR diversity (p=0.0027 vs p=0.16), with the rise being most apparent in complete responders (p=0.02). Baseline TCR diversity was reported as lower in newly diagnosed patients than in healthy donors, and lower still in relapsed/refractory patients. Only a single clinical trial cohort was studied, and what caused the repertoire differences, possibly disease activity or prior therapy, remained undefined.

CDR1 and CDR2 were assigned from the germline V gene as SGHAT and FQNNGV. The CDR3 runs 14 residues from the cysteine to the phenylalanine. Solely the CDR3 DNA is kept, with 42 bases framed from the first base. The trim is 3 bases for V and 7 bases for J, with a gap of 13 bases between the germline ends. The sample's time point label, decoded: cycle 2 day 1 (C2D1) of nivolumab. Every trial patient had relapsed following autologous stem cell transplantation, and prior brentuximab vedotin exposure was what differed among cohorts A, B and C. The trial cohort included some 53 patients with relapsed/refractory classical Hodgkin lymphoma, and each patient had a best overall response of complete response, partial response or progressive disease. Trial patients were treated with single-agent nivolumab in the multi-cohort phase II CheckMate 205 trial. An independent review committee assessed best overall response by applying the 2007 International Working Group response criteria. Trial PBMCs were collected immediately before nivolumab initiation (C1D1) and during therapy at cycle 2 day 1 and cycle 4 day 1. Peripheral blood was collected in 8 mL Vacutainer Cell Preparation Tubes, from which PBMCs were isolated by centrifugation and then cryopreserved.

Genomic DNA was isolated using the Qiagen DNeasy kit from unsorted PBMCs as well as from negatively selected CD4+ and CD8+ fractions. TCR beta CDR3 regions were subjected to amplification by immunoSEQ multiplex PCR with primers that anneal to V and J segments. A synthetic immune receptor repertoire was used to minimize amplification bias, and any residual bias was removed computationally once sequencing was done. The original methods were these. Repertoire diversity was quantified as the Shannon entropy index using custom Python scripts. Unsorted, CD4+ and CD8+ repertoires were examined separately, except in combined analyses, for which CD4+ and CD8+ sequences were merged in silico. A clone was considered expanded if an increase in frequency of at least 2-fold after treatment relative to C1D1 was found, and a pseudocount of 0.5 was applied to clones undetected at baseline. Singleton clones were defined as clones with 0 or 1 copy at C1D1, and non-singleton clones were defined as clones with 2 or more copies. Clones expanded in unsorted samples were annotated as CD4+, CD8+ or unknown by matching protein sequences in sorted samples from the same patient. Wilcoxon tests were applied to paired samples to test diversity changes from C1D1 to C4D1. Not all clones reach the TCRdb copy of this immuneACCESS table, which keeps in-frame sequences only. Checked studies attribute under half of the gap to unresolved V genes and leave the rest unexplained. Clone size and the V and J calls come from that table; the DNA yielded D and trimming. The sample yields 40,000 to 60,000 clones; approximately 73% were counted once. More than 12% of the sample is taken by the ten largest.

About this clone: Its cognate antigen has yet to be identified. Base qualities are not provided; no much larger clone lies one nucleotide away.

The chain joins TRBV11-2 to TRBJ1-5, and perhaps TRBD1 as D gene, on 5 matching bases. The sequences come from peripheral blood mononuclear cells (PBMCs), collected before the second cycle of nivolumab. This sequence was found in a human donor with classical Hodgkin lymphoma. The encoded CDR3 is CASSFGPGTQPQHF. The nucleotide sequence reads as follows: TGTGCCAGCAGCTTTGGTCCAGGGACCCAGCCCCAGCATTTT.